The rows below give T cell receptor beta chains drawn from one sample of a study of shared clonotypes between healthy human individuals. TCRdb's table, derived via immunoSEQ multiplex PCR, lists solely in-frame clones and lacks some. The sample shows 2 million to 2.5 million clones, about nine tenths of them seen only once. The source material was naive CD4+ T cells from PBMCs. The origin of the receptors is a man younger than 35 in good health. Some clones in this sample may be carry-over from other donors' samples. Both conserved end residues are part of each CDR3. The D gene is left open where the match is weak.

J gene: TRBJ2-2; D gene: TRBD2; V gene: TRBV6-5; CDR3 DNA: TGTGCCAGCACCGCTAGCGGGATGGGGACCGGGGAGCTGTTTTTT; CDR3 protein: CASTASGMGTGELFF
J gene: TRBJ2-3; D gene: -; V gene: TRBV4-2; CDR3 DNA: TGTGCCAGCAGCCCGGACGTGGGCGTCTTTGCGACAGATACGCAGTATTTT; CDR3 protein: CASSPDVGVFATDTQYF
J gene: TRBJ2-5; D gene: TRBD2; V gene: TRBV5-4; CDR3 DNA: TGTGCCAGCAGCTTGGGGGCCCTAGCGGGAGGGGGACAAGAGACCCAGTACTTC; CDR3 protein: CASSLGALAGGGQETQYF
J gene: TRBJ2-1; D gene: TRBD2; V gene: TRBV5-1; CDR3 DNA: TGCGCCAGCACCAGCGGGATACTCGTTGGCGGTGAGCAGTTCTTC; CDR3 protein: CASTSGILVGGEQFF
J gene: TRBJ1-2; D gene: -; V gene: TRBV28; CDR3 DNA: TGTGCCAGCAGTCAAATTAGGGATGGCTACACCTTC; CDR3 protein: CASSQIRDGYTF
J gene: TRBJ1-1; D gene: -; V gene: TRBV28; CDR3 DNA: TGTGCCAGCAGTTCCCCCGGACTGATTTCTGGGGACACTGAAGCTTTCTTT; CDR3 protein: CASSSPGLISGDTEAFF
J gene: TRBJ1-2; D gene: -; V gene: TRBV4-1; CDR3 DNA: TGCGCCAGCAGCCAACCGCTATCACGAACTGAGAGTTACTATGGCTACACCTTC; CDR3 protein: CASSQPLSRTESYYGYTF
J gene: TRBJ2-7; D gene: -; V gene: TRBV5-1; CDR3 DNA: TGCGCCAGCAGCGCGGCGCTTCAGGGGCCTTCCTACGAGCAGTACTTC; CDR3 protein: CASSAALQGPSYEQYF
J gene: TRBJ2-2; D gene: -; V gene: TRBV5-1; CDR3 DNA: TGCGCCAGCAGCTTGGTGGGGTCGGCAGGGGACACCGGGGAGCTGTTTTTT; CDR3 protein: CASSLVGSAGDTGELFF
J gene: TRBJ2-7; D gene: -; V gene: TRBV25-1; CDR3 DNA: TGTGCCAGCAGTGATAGGTCCTACGAGCAGTACTTC; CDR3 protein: CASSDRSYEQYF
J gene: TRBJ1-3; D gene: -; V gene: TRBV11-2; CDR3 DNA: TGTGCCAGCAGCTTAGTTAAAACAGAAGGCACCATATATTTT; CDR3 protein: CASSLVKTEGTIYF